The rows below give T cell receptor beta chains drawn from one sample of a study of T cells in Graves' hyperthyroidism and ophthalmopathy. TCRdb reprocessed the multiplex PCR reads with MiXCR, giving one entry per CDR3 protein. Here the sample spans 750,000 to 900,000 distinct CDR3 sequences, over 35% being singletons. Specimen: blood. The receptors shown here come from a man aged 18 to 29 with Graves' hyperthyroidism. Each CDR3 is given with its conserved first and last residue. Each record gives: V gene, J gene, clone size, D gene, CDR3 DNA, CDR3 protein. D genes are given only for firm matches. Size is stated for part of the rows, as once, few or many counts, or as a class when the clone is expanded.

v_call: TRBV20-1
j_call: TRBJ2-7
clone_size: many
d_call: TRBD2
cdr3_nt: TGCAGTGCTAGCCGACTAGCTGCCTCCTACGAGCAGTACTTC
cdr3_aa: CSASRLAASYEQYF

v_call: TRBV7-3
j_call: TRBJ1-5
clone_size: many
d_call: .
cdr3_nt: TGTGCCAGCAGCTTAGGGCACAACCAGCCCCAGCATTTT
cdr3_aa: CASSLGHNQPQHF

v_call: TRBV2
j_call: TRBJ1-4
clone_size: .
d_call: .
cdr3_nt: TGTGCCAGCAGTGAGGCACAGACCAGGAGTGAAAAACTGTTTTTT
cdr3_aa: CASSEAQTRSEKLFF

v_call: TRBV10-3
j_call: TRBJ1-6
clone_size: .
d_call: TRBD1
cdr3_nt: TGTGCCATCAGTGAGTCGACAGGGGCATTTTCACCCCTCCACTTT
cdr3_aa: CAISESTGAFSPLHF

v_call: TRBV11-2
j_call: TRBJ1-2
clone_size: few
d_call: .
cdr3_nt: TGTGCCAGCAGCTTGGAAGGGGCTAGCTATGGCTACACCTTC
cdr3_aa: CASSLEGASYGYTF

v_call: TRBV20-1
j_call: TRBJ1-1
clone_size: few
d_call: TRBD1
cdr3_nt: TGCAGTGCTAACCCCGGGACAGGGGCCGTCACTGAAGCTTTCTTT
cdr3_aa: CSANPGTGAVTEAFF

v_call: TRBV25-1
j_call: TRBJ1-6
clone_size: many
d_call: TRBD1
cdr3_nt: TGTGCCACCCAACAGGGGGCAAGTTCACCCCTCCACTTT
cdr3_aa: CATQQGASSPLHF

v_call: TRBV7-8
j_call: TRBJ1-3
clone_size: .
d_call: .
cdr3_nt: TGTGCCAGCAGCCAAGACAGAGTAGGCCACCCCTCTGGAAACACCATATATTTT
cdr3_aa: CASSQDRVGHPSGNTIYF

v_call: TRBV15
j_call: TRBJ1-3
clone_size: many
d_call: .
cdr3_nt: TGTGCCACCAGCAGAGATCGGGGATCACATGGAAACACCATATATTTT
cdr3_aa: CATSRDRGSHGNTIYF

v_call: TRBV19
j_call: TRBJ1-5
clone_size: many
d_call: .
cdr3_nt: TGTGCCAGTAGTATTACAGGGAGCAATCAGCCCCAGCATTTT
cdr3_aa: CASSITGSNQPQHF

v_call: TRBV4-1
j_call: TRBJ2-7
clone_size: .
d_call: TRBD1
cdr3_nt: TGCGCCAGCAGCCAAAGGACAGGGCAGTACGAGCAGTACTTC
cdr3_aa: CASSQRTGQYEQYF

v_call: TRBV5-1
j_call: TRBJ2-7
clone_size: .
d_call: .
cdr3_nt: TGCGCCAGCAGCCCCGGGATACTTATAGAGCAGTACTTC
cdr3_aa: CASSPGILIEQYF

v_call: TRBV20-1
j_call: TRBJ1-3
clone_size: few
d_call: .
cdr3_nt: TGCAGTGCTAGGGAGGGCCCGCCGGTGGACACCATATATTTT
cdr3_aa: CSAREGPPVDTIYF

v_call: TRBV4-1
j_call: TRBJ1-5
clone_size: .
d_call: TRBD1
cdr3_nt: TGCGCCAGCAGCCCGGGACAGGCTAGCGGGCAGCCCCAGCATTTT
cdr3_aa: CASSPGQASGQPQHF

v_call: TRBV2
j_call: TRBJ1-2
clone_size: few
d_call: .
cdr3_nt: TGTGCCAGCAGTGTACGGACTACGGATGGCTACACCTTC
cdr3_aa: CASSVRTTDGYTF

v_call: TRBV2
j_call: TRBJ1-6
clone_size: many
d_call: .
cdr3_nt: TGTGCCAGCAGCCGGGCCCCGAATTCACCCCTCCACTTT
cdr3_aa: CASSRAPNSPLHF

v_call: TRBV13
j_call: TRBJ2-7
clone_size: few
d_call: .
cdr3_nt: TGTGCCAGCAGCTCGACCGAGGTGACCTACGAGCAGTACTTC
cdr3_aa: CASSSTEVTYEQYF

v_call: TRBV20-1
j_call: TRBJ2-7
clone_size: few
d_call: .
cdr3_nt: TGCAGTGCTAGACCGACTATGGGCCTCTACGAGCAGTACTTC
cdr3_aa: CSARPTMGLYEQYF

v_call: TRBV20-1
j_call: TRBJ1-1
clone_size: .
d_call: .
cdr3_nt: TGCAGTGCCATTACTCTGGAGGGGAACACTGAAGCTTTCTTT
cdr3_aa: CSAITLEGNTEAFF

v_call: TRBV6-5
j_call: TRBJ1-2
clone_size: once
d_call: TRBD1
cdr3_nt: TGTGCCAGCAGTACGGGACAGCTCGATGGCTACACCTTC
cdr3_aa: CASSTGQLDGYTF

v_call: TRBV7-9
j_call: TRBJ1-3
clone_size: many
d_call: .
cdr3_nt: TGTGCCAGCGTCGAGGGCGCGGAAAACACCATATATTTT
cdr3_aa: CASVEGAENTIYF

v_call: TRBV5-8
j_call: TRBJ1-5
clone_size: .
d_call: .
cdr3_nt: TGTGCCAGCAGCTTCGGGACGGAACCCAATCAGCCCCAGCATTTT
cdr3_aa: CASSFGTEPNQPQHF

v_call: TRBV25-1
j_call: TRBJ1-2
clone_size: many
d_call: .
cdr3_nt: TGTGCCAGCAGTGACCCAGCCGGGGAGCTAGGGAGCTACACCTTC
cdr3_aa: CASSDPAGELGSYTF

v_call: TRBV7-2
j_call: TRBJ2-3
clone_size: .
d_call: TRBD2
cdr3_nt: TGTGCCAGCAGTATTTCCGGGACTAGAAGCACAGATACGCAGTATTTT
cdr3_aa: CASSISGTRSTDTQYF

v_call: TRBV29-1
j_call: TRBJ2-6
clone_size: many
d_call: .
cdr3_nt: TGCAGCGTCCCCTCCCGGGGGTCTGGGGCCAACGTCCTGACTTTC
cdr3_aa: CSVPSRGSGANVLTF

v_call: TRBV6-1
j_call: TRBJ2-5
clone_size: .
d_call: TRBD1
cdr3_nt: TGTGCCAGCACGGTGGGACAGGGCGGAGAGACCCAGTACTTC
cdr3_aa: CASTVGQGGETQYF

v_call: TRBV6-5
j_call: TRBJ1-6
clone_size: .
d_call: .
cdr3_nt: TGTGCCAGCAGTTCCGCCCTCCACTTT
cdr3_aa: CASSSALHF

v_call: TRBV7-2
j_call: TRBJ1-1
clone_size: .
d_call: .
cdr3_nt: TGTGCCAGCAGCTTGACCACCGGGGCAGCTGAAGCTTTCTTT
cdr3_aa: CASSLTTGAAEAFF

v_call: TRBV7-2
j_call: TRBJ2-5
clone_size: .
d_call: .
cdr3_nt: TGTGCCAGCAGCCCGACCAGCCAAGAGACCCAGTACTTC
cdr3_aa: CASSPTSQETQYF

v_call: TRBV20-1
j_call: TRBJ2-7
clone_size: few
d_call: .
cdr3_nt: TGCAGTGCTCAAGGAGAAGGTGCCTACGAGCAGTACTTC
cdr3_aa: CSAQGEGAYEQYF

v_call: TRBV4-1
j_call: TRBJ1-1
clone_size: few
d_call: .
cdr3_nt: TGCGCCAGCAGCCAGGCCGTACAAGGGAACACTGAAGCTTTCTTT
cdr3_aa: CASSQAVQGNTEAFF

v_call: TRBV20-1
j_call: TRBJ1-2
clone_size: many
d_call: .
cdr3_nt: TGCAGTGCTAGACCCGTTACTAACTATGGCTACACCTTC
cdr3_aa: CSARPVTNYGYTF

v_call: TRBV10-3
j_call: TRBJ2-7
clone_size: .
d_call: TRBD2
cdr3_nt: TGTGCCACCCGTAGCGGGAGGCCCTACGAGCAGTACTTC
cdr3_aa: CATRSGRPYEQYF

v_call: TRBV29-1
j_call: TRBJ1-4
clone_size: many
d_call: TRBD1
cdr3_nt: TGCAGCGTTTCAGGACAGGATGAAAAACTGTTTTTT
cdr3_aa: CSVSGQDEKLFF

v_call: TRBV7-9
j_call: TRBJ2-5
clone_size: .
d_call: .
cdr3_nt: TGTGCCAGCAGCCCCGCAGTGGGACCTCCGAAACACCACTTC
cdr3_aa: CASSPAVGPPKHHF

v_call: TRBV19
j_call: TRBJ1-4
clone_size: .
d_call: .
cdr3_nt: TGTGCCAGCACCAATACCGGGGGCTACCACCCCAAACTGTTTTTT
cdr3_aa: CASTNTGGYHPKLFF

v_call: TRBV9
j_call: TRBJ2-7
clone_size: .
d_call: .
cdr3_nt: TGTGCCAGCAGCACTCTGGGACTGGCATCCTACGAGCAGTACTTC
cdr3_aa: CASSTLGLASYEQYF

v_call: TRBV12-3/TRBV12-4
j_call: TRBJ2-2
clone_size: many
d_call: .
cdr3_nt: TGTGCCAGCAGTCCAACTAGGAACACCGGGGAGCTGTTTTTT
cdr3_aa: CASSPTRNTGELFF

v_call: TRBV29-1
j_call: TRBJ1-1
clone_size: .
d_call: .
cdr3_nt: TGCAGCTTAGCGAATGGGGCTACTGAAGCTTTCTTT
cdr3_aa: CSLANGATEAFF

v_call: TRBV25-1
j_call: TRBJ2-7
clone_size: many
d_call: .
cdr3_nt: TGTGCCAGCTGGAGACCGGACAGTTGCTACGAGCAGTACTTC
cdr3_aa: CASWRPDSCYEQYF

v_call: TRBV29-1
j_call: TRBJ1-1
clone_size: many
d_call: .
cdr3_nt: TGCAGCGTTCCTATTCCTCGGGACATTTGGGGCACTGAAGCTTTCTTT
cdr3_aa: CSVPIPRDIWGTEAFF

v_call: TRBV7-2
j_call: TRBJ2-7
clone_size: many
d_call: TRBD2
cdr3_nt: TGTGCCAGCAGCCCCCGGGAGGCGCCCTACGAGCAGTACTTC
cdr3_aa: CASSPREAPYEQYF

v_call: TRBV7-2
j_call: TRBJ1-1
clone_size: few
d_call: .
cdr3_nt: TGTGCCAGCAGCCGATGGGGAGGGACTGAAGCTTTCTTT
cdr3_aa: CASSRWGGTEAFF

v_call: TRBV9
j_call: TRBJ2-7
clone_size: many
d_call: TRBD2
cdr3_nt: TGTGCCAGCAGCGTAGAGGCGGGGGGTTACGAGCAGTACTTC
cdr3_aa: CASSVEAGGYEQYF

v_call: TRBV11-2
j_call: TRBJ2-7
clone_size: few
d_call: TRBD2
cdr3_nt: TGTGCCAGCAGCTTTCGGATGACTAGCGAGTACGAGCAGTACTTC
cdr3_aa: CASSFRMTSEYEQYF

v_call: TRBV25-1
j_call: TRBJ2-5
clone_size: many
d_call: .
cdr3_nt: TGTGCCAGCAGTGTAGTGGGATCCGGAGAGACCCAGTACTTC
cdr3_aa: CASSVVGSGETQYF

v_call: TRBV9
j_call: TRBJ1-6
clone_size: many
d_call: TRBD1
cdr3_nt: TGTGCCAGCAGCGAGAGGACAGGGGAGAATTCACCCCTCCACTTT
cdr3_aa: CASSERTGENSPLHF

v_call: TRBV2
j_call: TRBJ2-1
clone_size: .
d_call: .
cdr3_nt: TGTGCCAGCAGTGTGTCTGGAACCAATGAGCAGTTCTTC
cdr3_aa: CASSVSGTNEQFF

v_call: TRBV30
j_call: TRBJ1-1
clone_size: many
d_call: TRBD1
cdr3_nt: TGTGCCTGGAGTACAGGGGCTGGTCCTGAAGCTTTCTTT
cdr3_aa: CAWSTGAGPEAFF

v_call: TRBV20-1
j_call: TRBJ2-5
clone_size: many
d_call: .
cdr3_nt: TGCAGTGCTCGCCGGGACTCCCAAGAGACCCAGTACTTC
cdr3_aa: CSARRDSQETQYF

v_call: TRBV12-3/TRBV12-4
j_call: TRBJ1-5
clone_size: .
d_call: .
cdr3_nt: TGTGCCAGCAGTTTCGGGGCCATTAATCAGCCCCAGCATTTT
cdr3_aa: CASSFGAINQPQHF

v_call: TRBV29-1
j_call: TRBJ1-1
clone_size: many
d_call: .
cdr3_nt: TGCAGCGTTGACCCTGTAATCCCTGAAGCTTTCTTT
cdr3_aa: CSVDPVIPEAFF

v_call: TRBV5-1
j_call: TRBJ1-2
clone_size: .
d_call: .
cdr3_nt: TGTGCCAGCAGCTTAATTAGCAGGGGATTCTATGGCTACACCTTC
cdr3_aa: CASSLISRGFYGYTF

v_call: TRBV7-6
j_call: TRBJ2-7
clone_size: once
d_call: .
cdr3_nt: TGTGCCAGCAGCCGAGGGGGCGGGGGCTCGTACGAGCAGTACTTC
cdr3_aa: CASSRGGGGSYEQYF

v_call: TRBV2
j_call: TRBJ2-7
clone_size: many
d_call: .
cdr3_nt: TGTGCCATCCGCGCCACAACAGGGCAGTACTTC
cdr3_aa: CAIRATTGQYF

v_call: TRBV2
j_call: TRBJ2-7
clone_size: .
d_call: .
cdr3_nt: TGTGCCAGCCACGGGGGCTCGTACGAGCAGTACTTC
cdr3_aa: CASHGGSYEQYF

v_call: TRBV19
j_call: TRBJ1-4
clone_size: few
d_call: TRBD1
cdr3_nt: TGTGCCAGTAGTCCACTAAGGGGGCGGAATGAAAAACTGTTTTTT
cdr3_aa: CASSPLRGRNEKLFF